The 8 T cell receptor beta chains reported below all come from one sample, sequenced in a study of regulatory T cells in long-lasting Graves disease. Time point described: newly diagnosed GD, antithyroid drugs for less than 3 months. PBMC-extracted RNA yielded the TCR library. Building of the TCR beta libraries involved iRepertoire HTBI primers and Arm-PCR of CDR3 regions. MiXCR, run by TCRdb on the multiplex PCR reads, gives a single entry per CDR3 protein. The table has 350,000 to 500,000 distinct CDR3 sequences, about 14% seen once; the top ten hold around a sixth. These data were likewise used in another study, on T cells in Graves' hyperthyroidism and ophthalmopathy.

The sequencing here drew on peripheral blood mononuclear cells (PBMCs), taken at new diagnosis, from a patient treated with antithyroid drugs. The receptors originated from a woman aged 45 to 65 with Graves disease.

This clonotype showed up many times. This chain connects TRBV11-2 to TRBJ2-5; either TRBD1 or TRBD2 may fit D (5 bases each). Germline values: CDR1 SGHAT, CDR2 FQNNGV. The ends were cut back, 3 bases at V and 1 base at J, with 15 bases in the middle. This CDR3 spans 16 amino acids. The CDR3 is CASSFGTRALQETQYF. The DNA for the CDR3 is TGTGCCAGCAGCTTTGGGACCAGGGCACTCCAAGAGACCCAGTACTTC. Using reference TRBV11-2 and TRBJ2-5 for the parts outside the CDR3, the full variable domain is EAGVAQSPRYKIIEKRQSVAFWCNPISGHATLYWYQQILGQGPKLLIQFQNNGVVDDSQLPKDRFSAERLKGVDSTLKIQPAKLEDSAVYLCASSFGTRALQETQYFGPGTRLLVL.

There are a few counts of this clonotype. J is TRBJ1-5 and V is TRBV20-1; 7 positions agree with TRBD1. Germline-derived CDR1 and CDR2 are DFQATT and SNEGSKA (reference sequence). CDR3 size: 15 residues. V lost 0 bases and J lost 1; bases outside the gene matches: 3. The CDR3 DNA reads TGCAGTGCTAGAGATCCGGGACAGAGCAATCAGCCCCAGCATTTT. Translation gives CSARDPGQSNQPQHF.

This clonotype was seen more than once but under ten times. This sequence joins TRBV7-9 and TRBJ2-3; possibly TRBD1 for D (6 bases). The DNA end is a closer match to TRBJ2-5, so the J assignment may be wrong. The CDR3 runs 14 residues. CDR1 and CDR2 (germline): SEHNR, FQNEAQ (reference sequence). In nucleotides, the CDR3 is TGTGCCAGCAGCTTAGCGGGACATACGGAGACCCAGTACTTC. Its translation is CASSLAGHTETQYF.

CDR3 amino acids: CSALTSGRNGETQYF. CDR3 nucleotides: TGCAGTGCTTTAACTAGCGGGAGAAATGGAGAGACCCAGTACTTC. The gene calls are TRBV20-1 and TRBJ2-5; 11 bases are a match to TRBD2. Trimming at V came to 5 bases and at J to 4 bases, leaving 9 bases not matched to a gene. Germline CDR1 and CDR2: DFQATT and SNEGSKA (reference sequence). The CDR3 loop spans 15 amino acids.

The chain has TRBV19 and TRBJ1-5; D may be TRBD1 (5 bases). CDR1 and CDR2 (germline): LNHDA, SQIVND (reference sequence). V was clipped by 4 bases and J by 0 bases, with 16 bases between them. The CDR3 length is 17 residues. The CDR3 region is CASSTPPGTTSNQPQHF. The DNA for the CDR3 is TGTGCCAGTAGTACTCCCCCTGGGACTACTAGCAATCAGCCCCAGCATTTT.

This clonotype appeared many times. The J gene is TRBJ2-7, the V gene TRBV18; 8 positions match TRBD1. This CDR3 contains 14 residues. Looked up from germline, CDR1 is KGHSH and CDR2 is LQKENI. Unmatched junction bases numbered 4, after V lost 1 base and J lost 5 bases. CDR3 loop: CASSPQLQGDEQYF. In DNA form, the CDR3 reads TGTGCCAGCTCACCACAGTTACAGGGGGACGAGCAGTACTTC.

The chain combines TRBV5-5 with TRBJ2-7, with 8 bases that match TRBD2. Per germline, CDR1 SGHKS and CDR2 YYEKEE (reference sequence). CDR3 length equals 14 residues. Trimming cost V 4 bases and J 7 bases; bases outside gene matches: 10. As DNA, the CDR3 is TGTGCCAGCAGCCGCGGACCTCCGGGGGGGGAGCAGTACTTC. Encoded protein: CASSRGPPGGEQYF.

This clonotype was counted many times. The chain uses TRBV6-2 or TRBV6-3 and TRBJ2-7; 12 nucleotides align to TRBD2. V was pared by 5 bases and J by 4 bases, with 3 bases of the junction left unmatched. The CDR3 spans 14 residues. Germline V CDR1 and CDR2: MNHEY, SVGEGT. CDR3 bases: TGTGCCAGCAGTGCGACTAGCGGGGGTTACGAGCAGTACTTC. Translation gives CASSATSGGYEQYF.